The source of this TCR beta chain is a study of fetal regulatory T cell absence and autoimmunity. Assay: immunoSEQ multiplex PCR; the TCRdb copy retains only in-frame clones and omits some. The repertoire holds roughly 95,000 clones, with around 72% as singletons. Looked up from germline, CDR1 is LGHNA and CDR2 is YSLEER. The CDR3 runs to 15 residues. The V end was cut by 0 bases, the J end by 2 bases, with 8 bases between. The chain combines TRBV4-3 with TRBJ1-3; D gene uncertain. The TCR originated in a male donor with IPEX syndrome. Specimen: pancreas tissue. The CDR3 bases are TGCGCCAGCAGCCAAGAATCCCGAGCTGGAAACACCATATATTTT. Translating it yields CASSQESRAGNTIYF.